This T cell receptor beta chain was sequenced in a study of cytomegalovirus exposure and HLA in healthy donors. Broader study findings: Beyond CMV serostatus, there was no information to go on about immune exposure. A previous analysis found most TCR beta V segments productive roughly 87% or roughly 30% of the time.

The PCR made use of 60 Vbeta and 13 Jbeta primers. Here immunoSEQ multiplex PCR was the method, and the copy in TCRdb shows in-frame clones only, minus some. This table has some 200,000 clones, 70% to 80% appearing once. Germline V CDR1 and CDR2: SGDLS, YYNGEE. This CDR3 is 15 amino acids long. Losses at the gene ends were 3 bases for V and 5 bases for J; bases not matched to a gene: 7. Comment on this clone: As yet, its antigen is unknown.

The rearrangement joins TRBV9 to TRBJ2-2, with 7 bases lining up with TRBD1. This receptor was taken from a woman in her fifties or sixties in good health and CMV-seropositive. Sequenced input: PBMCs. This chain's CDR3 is CASSGSYRGTGELFF. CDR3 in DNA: TGTGCCAGCAGCGGATCTTACAGGGGAACCGGGGAGCTGTTTTTT.